This is a list of T cell receptor beta chains from one sample in a study of T cells in localized non-small cell lung cancer. The assay was immunoSEQ multiplex PCR, and TCRdb's table has in-frame clones only and misses some. The table records 4,500 to 5,500 clones, about 30% of them present only once. The specimen comprised lung tumor tissue, sampled before any cancer treatment. The receptor source for this set is a male donor aged 60 or older with stage I lung adenocarcinoma. CDR3s include the opening cysteine and the closing phenylalanine or tryptophan. A D gene is named only where the DNA matches it firmly. Only part of the rows carry a size: once, few, many, or a class if the clone is expanded.

j_call clone_size v_call d_call cdr3_nt cdr3_aa
TRBJ2-1 few TRBV11-3 TRBD1 TGTGCCAGCAGCGTCTCGACAGGGGGCTCCTACAATGAGCAGTTCTTC CASSVSTGGSYNEQFF
TRBJ2-3 - TRBV5-1 - TGCGCCAGCAGCAAGGCAGGGAGTGGGACAGATACGCAGTATTTT CASSKAGSGTDTQYF
TRBJ1-4 medium-sized TRBV9 TRBD1 TGTGCCAGCAGTGGGCCCACGGGACAGGGGGCGCGGGAACTGTTTTTT CASSGPTGQGARELFF
TRBJ2-1 - TRBV5-1 - TGCGCCAGCAGCCGGGGGGACAGTCGGGAAAATAATGAGCAGTTCTTC CASSRGDSRENNEQFF
TRBJ1-1 - TRBV6-8 TRBD1 TGTGCCATCAGTGGGGACAGGGGGAACACTGAAGCTTTCTTT CAISGDRGNTEAFF
TRBJ1-5 - TRBV19 TRBD1 TGTGCCAGTAGTACGGACAGGAGCAATCAGCCCCAGCATTTT CASSTDRSNQPQHF
TRBJ2-4 few TRBV5-1 TRBD2 TGCGCCAGCAGGTGGACTAGCGGGGAGACCAAAAACATTCAGTACTTC CASRWTSGETKNIQYF
TRBJ2-3 - TRBV19 - TGTGCCAGTAGTATCGGGACTTCTCATAGCACAGATACGCAGTATTTT CASSIGTSHSTDTQYF
TRBJ2-3 few TRBV11-3 - TGTGCCAGCAGCCTCGGGGGTGGCACAGATACGCAGTATTTT CASSLGGGTDTQYF
TRBJ2-3 - TRBV16 TRBD1 TGTGCCAGCACGTCAAACCTTCGGCGGGGACAGGGGACCCCGTCCCACACAGATACGCAGTATTTT CASTSNLRRGQGTPSHTDTQYF
TRBJ2-1 few TRBV7-5 - TGTGCCAGCAGCCGCGGGGGGGACTCCTACAATGAGCAGTTCTTC CASSRGGDSYNEQFF
TRBJ1-1 few TRBV9 - TGTGCCAGCAGCGTCCTAGGCACTGAAGCTTTCTTT CASSVLGTEAFF
TRBJ1-3 - TRBV30 - TGTGCCTCCCGGGGGAGCTCTGGAAACACCATATATTTT CASRGSSGNTIYF
TRBJ1-6 medium-sized TRBV4-1 TRBD1 TGCGCCAGCAGCCGCACCTGGACAGGCGCCCAGGATTCACCCCTCCACTTT CASSRTWTGAQDSPLHF
TRBJ1-4 - TRBV6-8 - TGTGCCAGCAGTTACTCTAGGGGCGAAAAACTGTTTTTT CASSYSRGEKLFF
TRBJ1-4 - TRBV9 TRBD1 TGTGCCAGCAGTGTAGCTCGGACGGGACAGGCTGAAAAACTGTTTTTT CASSVARTGQAEKLFF
TRBJ2-1 - TRBV12-2 - TGTGCCAGTACGCTAGCGGGGGGTACCTACAATGAGCAGTTCTTC CASTLAGGTYNEQFF
TRBJ2-7 medium-sized TRBV6-8 - TGTGCCAGCAGTCCGGGACCGGGGAGGTACGAGCAGTACTTC CASSPGPGRYEQYF
TRBJ2-2 medium-sized TRBV6-8 - TGTGCCAGCAGAGGTCAATTGAACACCGGGGAGCTGTTTTTT CASRGQLNTGELFF
TRBJ1-2 - TRBV7-5 - TGTGCCAGCAGCTACGGGACAGGGGGCGCCTATGGCTACACCTTC CASSYGTGGAYGYTF
TRBJ2-3 few TRBV18 - TGTGCCAGCTCACCAAGCAGGCTCGATACGCAGTATTTT CASSPSRLDTQYF
TRBJ1-2 - TRBV30 - TGTGCCTGGAGGTATGGACGGAACTATGGCTACACCTTC CAWRYGRNYGYTF
TRBJ2-7 - TRBV5-1 TRBD1 TGCGCCAGCAGTACCGGGACAGAAGTTTCCTACGAGCAGTACTTC CASSTGTEVSYEQYF
TRBJ1-2 few TRBV6-8 - TGTGCCATCAGCTACGATTCGGATGGCTACACCTTC CAISYDSDGYTF
TRBJ2-3 few TRBV12-5 - TGTGCTAGTGGTTTGGGAGCAACCACAGATACGCAGTATTTT CASGLGATTDTQYF
TRBJ2-1 - TRBV6-8 - TGTGCCAGCAGTCCGGGACCAGCAGAGAATGAGCAGTTCTTC CASSPGPAENEQFF
TRBJ2-3 few TRBV9 TRBD2 TGTGCCAGCAGCCCGGGACTAGCGGGGGGTCAAGATACGCAGTATTTT CASSPGLAGGQDTQYF
TRBJ1-6 few TRBV9 - TGTGCCAGCAGTGAAAGTAGGGGAGGAAAAAATTCACCCCTCCACTTT CASSESRGGKNSPLHF
TRBJ2-3 - TRBV28 TRBD2 TGTGCCAGCAGTTTCCCTGGACTAGCGGGGGGAACTATTCTGTCTAGCACAGATACGCAGTATTTT CASSFPGLAGGTILSSTDTQYF
TRBJ1-1 - TRBV14 - TGTGCCAGCAGCCAAGCTACAGGCGAAGCTTTCTTT CASSQATGEAFF
TRBJ2-2 - TRBV30 TRBD1 TGTGCCTGGAGTGGGGGGTACAGGGGAACCGGGGAGCTGTTTTTT CAWSGGYRGTGELFF
TRBJ1-5 - TRBV15 - TGTGCCACCAGCAGAGAAGGCAGTTATAATCAGCCCCAGCATTTT CATSREGSYNQPQHF
TRBJ1-1 few TRBV19 - TGTGCCAGTAGTCCGAGGGGTGGGGCACTTGAAGCTTTCTTT CASSPRGGALEAFF
TRBJ2-7 - TRBV29-1 TRBD2 TGCAGCGTTGAATCGGGACCCCAGCTAGCGGGGTCCTCCTACGAGCAGTACTTC CSVESGPQLAGSSYEQYF
TRBJ2-3 - TRBV19 - TGTGCCAGTAGTATTGCAGAGCCCACAGATACGCAGTATTTT CASSIAEPTDTQYF
TRBJ1-1 few TRBV19 - TGTGCCAGTGGTGCGGGGTTGGGTACTGAAGCTTTCTTT CASGAGLGTEAFF
TRBJ1-3 few TRBV6-8 - TGTGCCAGCAGCCGGGGGGGAAACACCATATATTTT CASSRGGNTIYF
TRBJ1-6 few TRBV6-8 TRBD1 TGTGCCAGCAGTCTCCGGGACAGAAATTCACCCCTCCACTTT CASSLRDRNSPLHF
TRBJ1-1 - TRBV29-1 - TGCAGCGTTGGGGGTATGGGCACTGAAGCTTTCTTT CSVGGMGTEAFF
TRBJ2-2 few TRBV7-6 - TGTGCCAGCAGCCCTCGGAGCGTTGGCGGGGAGCTGTTTTTT CASSPRSVGGELFF
TRBJ2-1 few TRBV25-1 - TGTGCCAGCAGTGAAAGCCTCGTGGGGCACCTTGAGCAGTTCTTC CASSESLVGHLEQFF
TRBJ2-7 few TRBV6-8 TRBD1 TGTGCCAGCAGTAGTGGGGACAGGGTCAGCGAGCAGTACTTC CASSSGDRVSEQYF
TRBJ1-3 - TRBV30 - TGTGCCTGGAGTGTACGAGGGGGAACGGAATCTGGAAACACCATATATTTT CAWSVRGGTESGNTIYF
TRBJ1-2 few TRBV6-8 TRBD1 TGTGCCAGCAGTTACCTTCGGACAGGGAGCTATGGCTACACCTTC CASSYLRTGSYGYTF